Sequencing of this T cell receptor beta chain was carried out in a study of blood T cells in healthy people across ages. There are 13 residues in the CDR3. V shed 0 bases and J shed 10 bases, with 12 bases lying between them. The germline gives CDR1 LGHNA, CDR2 YSLEER. Sample-barcoded 5' priming and a J-beta primer mix drove a second PCR of about 6 to 11 cycles. Researchers report that each sample yielded at least 2.5 million CDR3-containing paired-end reads. A single record per CDR3 protein comes from TCRdb applying MiXCR to the 5' RACE reads. Of fewer than 1,200,000 distinct CDR3 sequences listed, 20% to 25% are singletons. This clonotype was seen at least ten times. The sample was also linked to a second study, of T cells of mothers and their children.

The sequenced material came from blood. This receptor was identified in a girl aged 2 to 10 in good health. The chain joins TRBV4-3 to TRBJ1-1; D is uncertain. In nucleotides, the CDR3 is TGCGCCAGCAGCCAAGATACAAGAGGTGTAGCTTTCTTT. It is translated as CASSQDTRGVAFF.